The 25 T cell receptor beta chains listed next were all sequenced from one sample in a study of blood T cell repertoires in COVID-19. Profiled with immunoSEQ multiplex PCR; TCRdb holds only in-frame clones, not every one. The top ten hold around 0.86% of the sample, which has 350,000 to 450,000 clones, approximately 91% seen once. The material sequenced was PBMCs or T cells enriched from blood (not recorded which). These TCRs come from a woman aged 40 to 55 who had been exposed to COVID-19.

The rearrangement joins TRBV29-1 to TRBJ2-2; weak D call: TRBD1 (6 bases). The V and J ends lost 7 bases and 0 bases respectively, with 12 bases between them. CDR1 and CDR2 from the germline V gene are SQVTM and ANQGSEA. The CDR3 extends over 14 amino acids. DNA of the CDR3: TGCAGCGGCGCCGGGACATCGAACACCGGGGAGCTGTTTTTT. Amino acid sequence: CSGAGTSNTGELFF.

The CDR3 coding sequence is TGTGCCAGCAGCTTAGCAGGGGTAAAGGGCGAGCAGTACTTC. It is translated as CASSLAGVKGEQYF. The chain couples TRBV7-8 to TRBJ2-7, with TRBD1 as a possible D gene (5 bases). Germline lookup yields CDR1 SGHVS and CDR2 FQNEAQ. This CDR3 region has 14 residues. V lost 0 bases and J lost 6, with 12 bases in between.

In its sample, this clone was seen once. The gene calls are TRBV5-1 and TRBJ2-4; TRBD1 agrees at 9 bases. This CDR3 contains 20 residues. The germline gives CDR1 SGHRS, CDR2 YFSETQ. Trimming took 0 bases from V and 0 from J; bases not matched to a gene: 13. The CDR3: CASSLDSRTGELIAKNIQYF. The CDR3 DNA reads TGCGCCAGCAGCTTGGATTCCCGGACAGGGGAGCTAATAGCCAAAAACATTCAGTACTTC. Variable domain in full (rest from reference TRBV5-1 and TRBJ2-4): KAGVTQTPRYLIKTRGQQVTLSCSPISGHRSVSWYQQTPGQGLQFLFEYFSETQRNKGNFPGRFSGRQFSNSRSEMNVSTLELGDSALYLCASSLDSRTGELIAKNIQYFGAGTRLSVL.

The chain is built from TRBV5-6 and TRBJ2-5, with TRBD2 matching over 8 bases. The CDR3 has 16 amino acids. CDR1 and CDR2 (germline): SGHDT, YYEEEE. The V segment lost 2 bases and the J segment 2 bases; nucleotides outside the gene matches: 8. The CDR3 is CASSFSLAGAQETQYF. CDR3 DNA sequence: TGTGCCAGCAGCTTCAGTCTAGCGGGCGCACAAGAGACCCAGTACTTC. The full variable domain, with the rest looked up from reference TRBV5-6 and TRBJ2-5, is DAGVTQSPTHLIKTRGQQVTLRCSPKSGHDTVSWYQQALGQGPQFIFQYYEEEERQRGNFPDRFSGHQFPNYSSELNVNALLLGDSALYLCASSFSLAGAQETQYFGPGTRLLVL.

The gene calls are TRBV7-9 and TRBJ1-6; D is unclear. The V gene's germline CDR1 is SEHNR and CDR2 FQNEAQ (reference sequence). V dropped 1 base and J dropped 0 bases, with 7 bases sitting between them. There are 16 residues in the CDR3. CDR3 sequence (DNA): TGTGCCAGCAGCTTAGAGGAGGTCTCCTATAATTCACCCCTCCACTTT. Translation gives CASSLEEVSYNSPLHF.

The V and J genes are TRBV3-1 (or the pseudogene TRBV3-2) and TRBJ1-5, with 9 nucleotides matching TRBD1. Germline CDR1 is LGHDT and CDR2 is YNNKEL (reference sequence). The CDR3 covers 16 residues. V lost 3 bases, J lost 4 bases, and 7 bases stayed unmatched. The CDR3 DNA reads as TGTGCCAGCAGCCACACGGGACAGGGTGGGAATCAGCCCCAGCATTTT. Protein: CASSHTGQGGNQPQHF.

This sequence joins TRBV9 and TRBJ1-3, with a possible D match to TRBD1 (6 bases). CDR3 length equals 17 residues. CDR1 and CDR2 (germline): SGDLS, YYNGEE. V was pared by 5 bases and J by 0 bases, with 18 bases between. CDR3 region: CASSYPGAGSSGNTIYF. CDR3 bases: TGTGCCAGCAGTTATCCAGGGGCTGGGAGCTCTGGAAACACCATATATTTT.

The J gene is TRBJ1-1, the V gene TRBV3-1 (or the pseudogene TRBV3-2); D is unclear. Trimming cost V 6 bases and J 1 base, with 9 bases left between them. This CDR3 has 13 amino acids. The germline CDR1 and CDR2 sequences are LGHDT and YNNKEL (reference sequence). CDR3: CASRRTQNTEAFF. In DNA, the CDR3 is TGTGCCAGCAGACGAACTCAGAACACTGAAGCTTTCTTT.

This chain connects TRBV5-6 to TRBJ2-2; 11 nucleotides agree with TRBD2. CDR1 and CDR2 from the germline V gene are SGHDT and YYEEEE. This CDR3 spans 18 amino acids. V was clipped by 4 bases and J by 5 bases; unmatched bases: 13. The chain's CDR3 is CASSPGTSGITRTGELFF. CDR3 DNA sequence: TGTGCCAGCAGCCCCGGGACTAGCGGTATCACTAGAACCGGGGAGCTGTTTTTT.

The V gene is TRBV5-1, the J gene TRBJ2-2; D uncertain. V lost 8 bases to trimming and J lost 1 base, with 6 bases between them. In germline, CDR1 is SGHRS, CDR2 YFSETQ. This CDR3 contains 12 residues. The chain's CDR3 is CASRWNTGELFF. The CDR3 region has the DNA TGCGCCAGTCGGTGGAACACCGGGGAGCTGTTTTTT.

The rearrangement joins TRBV18 to TRBJ2-7; possible D gene TRBD2, 7 bases. The CDR3 runs to 15 residues. The V end lost 6 bases, the J end lost 1 base, and 16 bases lay between the germline ends. Germline-derived CDR1 and CDR2 are KGHSH and LQKENI. CDR3 in amino acids: CASSHGRGASYEQYF. The CDR3 region has the DNA TGTGCCAGCTCTCACGGCCGGGGGGCGTCCTACGAGCAGTACTTC.

This clone was picked up a small number of times. The chain links TRBV5-4 to TRBJ2-5; TRBD2 is a possible D gene (5 bases). CDR3 length: 13 residues. Germline CDR1 and CDR2: SGHNT and YYREEE (reference sequence). V lost 5 bases, J lost 2 bases, and 10 bases lay in between. CDR3 bases: TGTGCCAGCAGACGAGACTATCAAGAGACCCAGTACTTC. The encoded protein is CASRRDYQETQYF.

V usage is TRBV27 and J usage is TRBJ1-2; a weak D match, TRBD1 (5 bases). The germline V and J ends were trimmed by 6 bases and 3 bases, with 14 bases remaining between them. This CDR3 comprises 14 residues. The germline CDR1 and CDR2 sequences are MNHEY and SMNVEV (reference sequence). Written as DNA, the CDR3 is TGTGCCAGCAGCTCGGGGGAGGATTACTATGGCTACACCTTC. It encodes CASSSGEDYYGYTF.

The chain links TRBV5-1 to TRBJ2-2, with 8 bases that match TRBD1. With 3 bases clipped from V and 0 bases from J, the junction kept 13 bases outside the gene matches. Germline V gene lookup returns CDR1 SGHRS and CDR2 YFSETQ. This CDR3 is built from 19 residues. The CDR3 loop is CASSSIPMTGATNTGELFF. In DNA, the CDR3 is TGCGCCAGCAGCTCTATCCCGATGACAGGGGCCACGAACACCGGGGAGCTGTTTTTT. Supplemented by reference TRBV5-1 and TRBJ2-2, the full variable domain reads KAGVTQTPRYLIKTRGQQVTLSCSPISGHRSVSWYQQTPGQGLQFLFEYFSETQRNKGNFPGRFSGRQFSNSRSEMNVSTLELGDSALYLCASSSIPMTGATNTGELFFGEGSRLTVL.

V is TRBV10-3 and J is TRBJ1-2, with TRBD1 identical over 12 bases. This CDR3 spans 17 amino acids. In germline, CDR1 is ENHRY, CDR2 SYGVKD. The V and J ends lost 4 bases and 4 bases, in that order; junction bases with no gene match: 10. The CDR3 loop reads CAISATGTGGLGYGYTF. CDR3 sequence (DNA): TGTGCCATCAGTGCCACCGGGACAGGGGGCCTTGGCTATGGCTACACCTTC.

V gene TRBV4-3 combines with J gene TRBJ2-7; 10 nucleotides align to TRBD2. The CDR3 runs 15 residues. After removal of 3 bases from V and 3 bases from J, the junction contained 5 bases not matched to a gene. Germline CDR1 and CDR2: LGHNA and YSLEER. The DNA of the CDR3 is TGCGCCAGCAGCCAGGAACTAGCGGGGCACTACGAGCAGTACTTC. It is translated as CASSQELAGHYEQYF.

This clone was picked up one time. The V call is TRBV10-3, the J call TRBJ1-2; D gene unclear. Germline CDR1 reads ENHRY; CDR2 reads SYGVKD. V was trimmed by 0 bases and J by 8 bases, leaving 10 bases between them. The CDR3 has 13 residues. This CDR3 is CAISESGRRGYTF. DNA of the CDR3: TGTGCCATCAGTGAGTCGGGTCGGCGGGGCTACACCTTC.

The rearrangement joins TRBV5-6 to TRBJ2-7; a possible D gene is TRBD2 (6 bases). Germline assignment: CDR1 SGHDT and CDR2 YYEEEE. This CDR3 region has 13 residues. V lost 6 bases and J lost 6, with 16 bases in between. The CDR3 DNA sequence: TGTGCCAGCACCCCTTGGGCCGGGAGCGAGCAGTACTTC. Translation: CASTPWAGSEQYF.

J is TRBJ2-7 and V is TRBV7-2, with D perhaps TRBD1 (5 bases). CDR1 is SGHTA and CDR2 is FQGNSA in the germline V gene. The CDR3 length is 16 residues. V lost 3 bases and J 0 bases, leaving 15 bases between the germline ends. The CDR3 region has the DNA TGTGCCAGCAGCTTCTCTAGACAGAAATTCTCCTACGAGCAGTACTTC. Its translation: CASSFSRQKFSYEQYF.

The CDR3 DNA sequence: TGTGCCAGCAGTGAGTTACAGGGTATTGGGCGTTCCCAGTACTTC. Protein: CASSELQGIGRSQYF. The V gene is TRBV6-4, the J gene TRBJ2-5; tentatively, D is TRBD1 (6 bases). The germline V and J ends were trimmed by 3 bases and 9 bases, with 20 bases remaining between them. The CDR3 spans 15 residues. Germline V gene lookup returns CDR1 MRHNA and CDR2 SNTAGT.

The count of this clone is one. The chain has TRBV27 and TRBJ1-5; D call uncertain. Germline loops: CDR1 MNHEY, CDR2 SMNVEV (reference sequence). The CDR3 spans 13 residues. With 4 bases removed from V and 8 bases from J, the gap between germline ends came to 12 bases. CDR3 sequence (DNA): TGTGCCAGCAGTTACAATCCGGGAGAGCCCCAGCATTTT. Amino acid sequence: CASSYNPGEPQHF.

The rearrangement links TRBV6-4 to TRBJ1-1; no clear D. The CDR3 loop spans 13 amino acids. Trimming took 0 bases from V and 5 from J, leaving 7 bases between them. Germline V lookup: CDR1 MRHNA, CDR2 SNTAGT. CDR3 sequence: CASSDSRETEAFF. The CDR3 DNA follows: TGTGCCAGCAGTGACTCCCGGGAAACTGAAGCTTTCTTT.

This clone occurred once. The chain has TRBV13 and TRBJ2-1; 7 positions match TRBD2. The V and J ends lost 8 bases and 7 bases, in that order; junction bases with no gene match: 11. The germline CDR1 and CDR2 sequences are PRHDT and FYEKMQ (reference sequence). This CDR3 has 14 residues. In DNA form, the CDR3 reads TGTGCCAGCCACGCCTGGGGGGAGGGAAATGAGCAGTTCTTC. Translation: CASHAWGEGNEQFF. The full variable domain, its missing parts supplied by reference TRBV13 and TRBJ2-1, is AAGVIQSPRHLIKEKRETATLKCYPIPRHDTVYWYQQGPGQDPQFLISFYEKMQSDKGSIPDRFSAQQFSDYHSELNMSSLELGDSALYFCASHAWGEGNEQFFGPGTRLTVL.

The V call is TRBV6-5, the J call TRBJ2-1; a possible D gene is TRBD1 (6 bases). CDR1 is MNHEY, CDR2 SVGAGI, per germline. V gave up 0 bases and J gave up 4 bases, with 13 bases separating them. The CDR3 runs to 16 residues. The CDR3 here is CASSYSVQGPYNEQFF. In nucleotides, the CDR3 is TGTGCCAGCAGTTACTCGGTACAGGGACCTTACAATGAGCAGTTCTTC.

The chain has TRBV18 and TRBJ1-5; tentative D call: TRBD1 (5 bases). Looked up from germline, CDR1 is KGHSH and CDR2 is LQKENI. V lost 3 bases and J 4 bases, leaving 10 bases between the germline ends. The CDR3 covers 14 residues. CDR3 in amino acids: CASSPGLVNQPQHF. CDR3 nucleotides: TGTGCCAGCTCACCGGGGCTAGTTAATCAGCCCCAGCATTTT.